The 7 T cell receptor beta chains below all came from one sample that was sequenced in a study of cytomegalovirus exposure and HLA in healthy donors. Clones were read by immunoSEQ multiplex PCR, and TCRdb kept only the in-frame ones, dropping some. The table records 110,000 to 150,000 clones, roughly nine tenths of them present only once. Sequencing was done on a sample of PBMCs. The receptors shown here come from a woman under 30 in good health and CMV-seropositive.

Of note for this clone: Other DNA sequences within the sample encode an identical CDR3. The chain carries TRBV18 and TRBJ2-5; D may be TRBD2 (6 bases). There are 15 residues in the CDR3. Germline-derived CDR1 and CDR2 are KGHSH and LQKENI. V lost 3 bases and J 0 bases, leaving 11 bases between the germline ends. The DNA for the CDR3 is TGTGCCAGCTCACCGCCGGGACTCTACCAAGAGACCCAGTACTTC. Protein product: CASSPPGLYQETQYF. The entire variable domain, with the rest obtained from reference TRBV18 and TRBJ2-5, is as follows: NAGVMQNPRHLVRRRGQEARLRCSPMKGHSHVYWYRQLPEEGLKFMVYLQKENIIDESGMPKERFSAEFPKEGPSILRIQQVVRGDSAAYFCASSPPGLYQETQYFGPGTRLLVL.

The V gene is TRBV10-3, the J gene TRBJ2-3; TRBD2 matches at 11 bases. Germline CDR1 is ENHRY and CDR2 is SYGVKD. This CDR3 spans 14 amino acids. J gave up 4 bases and V 6 bases, and 3 bases lay outside the gene matches. The CDR3 nucleotides read TGTGCCATCAGGCTAGCGGGGGGACCAGATACGCAGTATTTT. Protein sequence: CAIRLAGGPDTQYF.

This chain joins TRBV4-1 and TRBJ2-7; 9 positions agree with TRBD1. This CDR3 contains 15 residues. Germline assignment: CDR1 MGHRA and CDR2 YSYEKL. V gave up 4 bases and J gave up 6 bases; unmatched junction bases: 10. The CDR3 bases are TGCGCCAGCAGCCCGCGGACAGGGGCCAACCTCGAGCAGTACTTC. This encodes CASSPRTGANLEQYF.

The rearrangement uses TRBV4-3 and TRBJ2-6; 14 nucleotides match TRBD2. With V trimmed by 3 bases and J by 4 bases, 5 bases remained unmatched. Germline CDR1 reads LGHNA; CDR2 reads YSLEER. This CDR3 is built from 18 residues. CDR3 DNA: TGCGCCAGCAGCCAGGGACTAGCGGGGGAGTTCGGGGCCAACGTCCTGACTTTC. As protein: CASSQGLAGEFGANVLTF.

The chain joins TRBV5-1 to TRBJ2-7; a weak D match, TRBD2 (6 bases). V dropped 4 bases and J dropped 0 bases, with 14 bases sitting between them. The CDR3 spans 15 residues. CDR1 and CDR2 (germline): SGHRS, YFSETQ. In nucleotides, the CDR3 is TGCGCCAGCAGCCGCGGGACTTTAAGCTCCTACGAGCAGTACTTC. Amino acid sequence: CASSRGTLSSYEQYF. Full variable domain (missing parts from reference TRBV5-1 and TRBJ2-7): KAGVTQTPRYLIKTRGQQVTLSCSPISGHRSVSWYQQTPGQGLQFLFEYFSETQRNKGNFPGRFSGRQFSNSRSEMNVSTLELGDSALYLCASSRGTLSSYEQYFGPGTRLTVT.

In its sample, this clone was seen once. The rearrangement uses TRBV6-5 and TRBJ2-7; D gene unclear. The length of the CDR3 is 13 residues. Deletions cut 2 bases from V and 4 bases from J, with 9 bases between. Germline V gene sequence: CDR1 MNHEY, CDR2 SVGAGI. This CDR3 reads CASSYGPKYEQYF. The CDR3 nucleotides are TGTGCCAGCAGTTACGGGCCGAAATACGAGCAGTACTTC.

The chain recombines TRBV6-1 with TRBJ1-1; 8 bases are a match to TRBD1. V shed 8 bases and J 9 bases; nucleotides not matched to a gene: 11. Germline CDR1 is MNHNS and CDR2 is SASEGT. CDR3 size: 13 residues. The CDR3 loop is CASRDRLEGKAFF. The CDR3 DNA sequence: TGTGCCAGCCGGGACAGGCTCGAAGGGAAAGCTTTCTTT.